The entry below gives a single TCR beta chain sequence along with its context. These data are taken from a study of blood T cell repertoires in COVID-19. Turning to the study itself: Both acute and convalescent COVID-19 samples were obtained from the United States, Italy and Spain. Nucleic acid was either cDNA or gDNA, and it came from T cells, B-cell-depleted T cells, or PBMCs.

The ends lost 3 bases at V and 7 bases at J; junction bases unmatched: 2. The CDR3 consists of 14 residues. In germline, CDR1 is LNHDA, CDR2 SQIVND (reference sequence). Authors' processing steps: It was from reference gene primer amplification that nucleated cell counts were estimated. The method was immunoSEQ multiplex PCR; TCRdb's version includes in-frame clones alone and lacks a portion of them. V and J calls and clone size follow that table, whereas D and trimming were derived from the DNA. This table has fewer than 200,000 clones, around 85% appearing once. The TCR originated in a man aged 60-69 years who had recovered from COVID-19. This sequence joins TRBV19 and TRBJ2-2; 10 bases are a match to TRBD1. Sequences were obtained from peripheral blood. CDR3 sequence (DNA): TGTGCCAGTAGTATGACAGGGGGCATCGGGGAGCTGTTTTTT. Protein product: CASSMTGGIGELFF. Based on the CDR3 plus reference TRBV19 and TRBJ2-2, the full variable domain is DGGITQSPKYLFRKEGQNVTLSCEQNLNHDAMYWYRQDPGQGLRLIYYSQIVNDFQKGDIAEGYSVSREKKESFPLTVTSAQKNPTAFYLCASSMTGGIGELFFGEGSRLTVL.